Detailed here is one T cell receptor beta chain. Its specificity is not known. The data were produced by immunoSEQ multiplex PCR, yet TCRdb's version contains in-frame clones alone and is incomplete. This table holds 45,000 to 55,000 clones, roughly three quarters found once. Those patients who had chemo-refractory metastatic non-small-cell lung cancer were given focal radiation along with CTLA-4 blockade through ipilimumab. After removal of 0 bases from V and 7 bases from J, the junction contained 2 bases not matched to a gene. The CDR3 extends over 16 amino acids. Germline V gene lookup returns CDR1 SGHRS and CDR2 YFSETQ. This specimen comes from a study of radiotherapy plus CTLA-4 blockade in lung cancer. Study information: In roughly 19% of patients, objective responses were seen; 25% to 40% had disease control. General observations from the study: Radiotherapy was combined with ipilimumab, and tumor-derived TCR clones then expanded in blood. Reports state that early shifts in blood T cell clones, with interferon-beta, best predicted response.

The receptor was derived from a human donor with non-small cell lung cancer who had stable disease on radiotherapy plus ipilimumab. The sample consisted of peripheral blood, taken from a patient treated with radiotherapy plus ipilimumab. This chain links TRBV5-1 with TRBJ2-3; 16 bases match TRBD2. The CDR3 reads CASSLEGLAGGHTQYF. DNA of the CDR3: TGCGCCAGCAGCTTGGAGGGACTAGCGGGGGGGCATACGCAGTATTTT. The full variable domain, with the rest looked up from reference TRBV5-1 and TRBJ2-3, is KAGVTQTPRYLIKTRGQQVTLSCSPISGHRSVSWYQQTPGQGLQFLFEYFSETQRNKGNFPGRFSGRQFSNSRSEMNVSTLELGDSALYLCASSLEGLAGGHTQYFGPGTRLTVL.